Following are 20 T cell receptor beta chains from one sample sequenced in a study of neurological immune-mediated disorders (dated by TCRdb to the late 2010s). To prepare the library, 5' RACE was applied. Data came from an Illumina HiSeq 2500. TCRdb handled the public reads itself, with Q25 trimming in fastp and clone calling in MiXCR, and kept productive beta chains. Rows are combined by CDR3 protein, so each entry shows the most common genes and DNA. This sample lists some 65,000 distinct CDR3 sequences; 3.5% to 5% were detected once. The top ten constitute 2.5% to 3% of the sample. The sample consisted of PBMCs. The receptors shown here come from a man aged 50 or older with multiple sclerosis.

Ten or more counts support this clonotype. As DNA, the CDR3 is TGCGCCAGCAGTAAATTTACAGGGGAGGATCGTGGCTACACCTTC. Protein sequence: CASSKFTGEDRGYTF. V usage is TRBV5-1 and J usage is TRBJ1-2; TRBD1 matches at 7 bases. The CDR3 covers 15 residues. Germline CDR1 reads SGHRS; CDR2 reads YFSETQ. J was trimmed by 7 bases and V by 5 bases; bases with no gene match: 14.

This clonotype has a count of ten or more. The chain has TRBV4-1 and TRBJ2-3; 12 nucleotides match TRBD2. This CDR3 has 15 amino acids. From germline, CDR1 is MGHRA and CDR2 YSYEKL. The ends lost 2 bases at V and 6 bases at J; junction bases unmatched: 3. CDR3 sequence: CASSQSGTSGDTQYF. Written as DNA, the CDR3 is TGCGCCAGCAGCCAATCCGGGACTAGCGGGGATACGCAGTATTTT.

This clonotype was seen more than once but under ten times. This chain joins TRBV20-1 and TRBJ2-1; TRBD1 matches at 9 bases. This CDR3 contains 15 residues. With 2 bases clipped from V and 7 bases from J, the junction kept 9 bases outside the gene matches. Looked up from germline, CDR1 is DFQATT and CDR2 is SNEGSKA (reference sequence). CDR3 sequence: CSARPGQGRWNEQFF. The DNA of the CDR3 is TGCAGTGCTAGACCGGGACAGGGACGTTGGAATGAGCAGTTCTTC.

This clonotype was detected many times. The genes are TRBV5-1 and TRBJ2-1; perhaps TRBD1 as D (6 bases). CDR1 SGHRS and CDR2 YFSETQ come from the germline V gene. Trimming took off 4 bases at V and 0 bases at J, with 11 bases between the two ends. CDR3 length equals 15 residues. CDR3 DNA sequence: TGCGCCAGCAGCCAGGACAGCCGCTCCTACAATGAGCAGTTCTTC. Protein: CASSQDSRSYNEQFF.

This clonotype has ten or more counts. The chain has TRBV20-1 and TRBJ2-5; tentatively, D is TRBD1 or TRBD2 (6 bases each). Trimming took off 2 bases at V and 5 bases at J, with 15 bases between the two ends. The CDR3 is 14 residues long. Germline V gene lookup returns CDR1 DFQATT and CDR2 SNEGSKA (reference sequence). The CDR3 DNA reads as TGCAGTGCTAGATTGGGGGGCGGATGGGAGACCCAGTACTTC. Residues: CSARLGGGWETQYF.

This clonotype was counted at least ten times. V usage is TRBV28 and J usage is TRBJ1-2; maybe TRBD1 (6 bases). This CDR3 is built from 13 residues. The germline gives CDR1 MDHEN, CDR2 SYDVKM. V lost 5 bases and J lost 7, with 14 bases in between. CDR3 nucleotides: TGTGCCAGCAGTAGACCGGGACAACCTGGCTACACCTTC. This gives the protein CASSRPGQPGYTF.

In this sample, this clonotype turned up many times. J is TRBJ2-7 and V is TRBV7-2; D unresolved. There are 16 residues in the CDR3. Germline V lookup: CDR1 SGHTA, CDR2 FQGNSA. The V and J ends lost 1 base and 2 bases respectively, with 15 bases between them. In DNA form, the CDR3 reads TGTGCCAGCAGCTTAGTGTCGGCTGCGAACACCTACGAGCAGTACTTC. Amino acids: CASSLVSAANTYEQYF.

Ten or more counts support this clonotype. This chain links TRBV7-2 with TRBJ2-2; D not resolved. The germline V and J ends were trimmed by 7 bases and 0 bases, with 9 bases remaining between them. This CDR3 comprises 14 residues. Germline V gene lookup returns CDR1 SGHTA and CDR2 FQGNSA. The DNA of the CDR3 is TGTGCCAGCAAACAAAGCGCGAACACCGGGGAGCTGTTTTTT. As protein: CASKQSANTGELFF.

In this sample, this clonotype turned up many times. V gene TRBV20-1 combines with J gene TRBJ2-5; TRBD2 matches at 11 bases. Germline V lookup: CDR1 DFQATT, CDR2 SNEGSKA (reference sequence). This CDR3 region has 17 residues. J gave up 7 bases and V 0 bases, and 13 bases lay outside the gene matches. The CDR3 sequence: CSARDSALAGGVWTQYF. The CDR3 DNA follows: TGCAGTGCTAGAGATTCGGCGCTAGCGGGGGGCGTTTGGACCCAGTACTTC.

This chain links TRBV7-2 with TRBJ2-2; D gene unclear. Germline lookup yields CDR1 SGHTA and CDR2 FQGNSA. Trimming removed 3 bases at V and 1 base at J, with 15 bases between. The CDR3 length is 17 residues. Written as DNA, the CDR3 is TGTGCCAGCAGCTTCCCTAGGACGGCGGTGAACACCGGGGAGCTGTTTTTT. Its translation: CASSFPRTAVNTGELFF.

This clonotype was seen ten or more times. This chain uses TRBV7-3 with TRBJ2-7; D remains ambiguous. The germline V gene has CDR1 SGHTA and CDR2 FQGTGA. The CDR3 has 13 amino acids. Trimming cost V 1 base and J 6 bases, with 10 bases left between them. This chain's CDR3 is CASSLNRASEQYF. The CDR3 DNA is TGTGCCAGCAGCTTAAATCGGGCTTCCGAGCAGTACTTC.

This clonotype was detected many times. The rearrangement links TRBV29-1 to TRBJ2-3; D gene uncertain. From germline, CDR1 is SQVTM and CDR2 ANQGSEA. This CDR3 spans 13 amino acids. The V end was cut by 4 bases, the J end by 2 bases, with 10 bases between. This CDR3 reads CSVVGRHTDTQYF. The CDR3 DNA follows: TGCAGCGTTGTGGGCAGACACACAGATACGCAGTATTTT.

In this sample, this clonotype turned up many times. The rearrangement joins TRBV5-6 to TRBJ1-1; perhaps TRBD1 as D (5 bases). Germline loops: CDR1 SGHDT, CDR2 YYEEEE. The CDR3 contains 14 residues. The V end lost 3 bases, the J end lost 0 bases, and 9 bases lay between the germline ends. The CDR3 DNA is TGTGCCAGCAGCTGGGGGACGTTGAACACTGAAGCTTTCTTT. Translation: CASSWGTLNTEAFF.

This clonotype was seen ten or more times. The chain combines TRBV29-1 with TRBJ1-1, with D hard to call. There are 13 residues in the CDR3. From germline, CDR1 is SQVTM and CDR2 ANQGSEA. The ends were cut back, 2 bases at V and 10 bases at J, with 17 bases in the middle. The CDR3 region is CSVENPDPFGAFF. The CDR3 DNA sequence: TGCAGCGTTGAAAATCCGGACCCCTTCGGAGCTTTCTTT.

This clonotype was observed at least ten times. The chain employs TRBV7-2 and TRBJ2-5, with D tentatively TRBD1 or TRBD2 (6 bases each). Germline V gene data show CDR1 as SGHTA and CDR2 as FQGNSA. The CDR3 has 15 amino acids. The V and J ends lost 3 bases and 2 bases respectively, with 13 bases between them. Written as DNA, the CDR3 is TGTGCCAGCAGCTTTGGACGGGGGCCACAAGAGACCCAGTACTTC. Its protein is CASSFGRGPQETQYF.

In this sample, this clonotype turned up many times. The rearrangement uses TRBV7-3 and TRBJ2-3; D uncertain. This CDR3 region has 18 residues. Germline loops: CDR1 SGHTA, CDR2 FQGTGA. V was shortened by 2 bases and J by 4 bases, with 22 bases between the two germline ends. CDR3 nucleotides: TGTGCCAGCAGCTTAGGCCCCGCCGAACGGCTTGGGCCAGATACGCAGTATTTT. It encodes CASSLGPAERLGPDTQYF.

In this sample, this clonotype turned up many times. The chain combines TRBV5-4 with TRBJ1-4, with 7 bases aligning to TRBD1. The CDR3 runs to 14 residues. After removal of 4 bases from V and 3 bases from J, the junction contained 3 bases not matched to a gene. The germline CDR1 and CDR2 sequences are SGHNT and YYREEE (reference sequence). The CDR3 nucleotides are TGTGCCAGCAGCGCCACAGGGGCTAATGAAAAACTGTTTTTT. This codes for CASSATGANEKLFF.

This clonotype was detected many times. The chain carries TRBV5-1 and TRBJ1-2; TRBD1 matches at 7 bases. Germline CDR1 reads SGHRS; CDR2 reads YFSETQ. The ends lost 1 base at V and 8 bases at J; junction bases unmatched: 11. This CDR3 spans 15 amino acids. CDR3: CASSLRSQGSDGYTF. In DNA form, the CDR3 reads TGCGCCAGCAGCTTGAGGTCACAGGGGTCCGACGGCTACACCTTC.

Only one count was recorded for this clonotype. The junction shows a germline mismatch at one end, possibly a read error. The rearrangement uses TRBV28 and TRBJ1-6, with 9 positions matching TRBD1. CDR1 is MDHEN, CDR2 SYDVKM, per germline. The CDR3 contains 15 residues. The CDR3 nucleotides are TGTGCCAGCAGTTTCCGGGACAGGGTTAATTCACCCCTCAACTTT. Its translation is CASSFRDRVNSPLNF.

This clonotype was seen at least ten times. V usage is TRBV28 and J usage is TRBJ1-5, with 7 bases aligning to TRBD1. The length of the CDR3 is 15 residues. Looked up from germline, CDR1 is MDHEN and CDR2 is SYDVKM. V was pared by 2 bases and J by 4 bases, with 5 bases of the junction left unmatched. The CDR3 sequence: CASSLRDRLNQPQHF. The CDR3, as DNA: TGTGCCAGCAGTTTAAGGGACAGATTAAATCAGCCCCAGCATTTT.